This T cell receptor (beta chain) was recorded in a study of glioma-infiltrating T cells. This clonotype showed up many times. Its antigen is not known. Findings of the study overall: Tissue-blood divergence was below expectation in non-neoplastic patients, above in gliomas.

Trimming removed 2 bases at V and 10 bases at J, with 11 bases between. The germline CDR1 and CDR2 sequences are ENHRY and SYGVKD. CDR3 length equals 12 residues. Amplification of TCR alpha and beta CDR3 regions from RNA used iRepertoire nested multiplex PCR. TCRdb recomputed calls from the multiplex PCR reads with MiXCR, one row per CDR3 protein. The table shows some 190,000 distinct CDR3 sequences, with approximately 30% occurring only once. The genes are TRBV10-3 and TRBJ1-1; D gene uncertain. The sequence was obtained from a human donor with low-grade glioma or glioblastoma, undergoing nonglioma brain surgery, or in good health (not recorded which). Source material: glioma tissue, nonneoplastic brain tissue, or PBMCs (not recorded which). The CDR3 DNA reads TGTGCCATCAGTGAGGAAAGAGGGTCAGCTTTCTTT. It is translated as CAISEERGSAFF.